Presented here are 5 T cell receptor beta chains from one specimen sequenced in a study of tumor-infiltrating lymphocytes in oesophageal squamous cell carcinoma. One entry per CDR3 protein results from TCRdb running MiXCR on the PCR reads. The sample gives 9,500 to 13,000 distinct CDR3 sequences, about 55% of which show up once; about 34% is in the top ten. The sequenced sample consisted of esophageal tumor tissue. All receptors come from a male donor with esophageal squamous cell carcinoma.

This clonotype was seen many times. The chain recombines TRBV28 with TRBJ1-5; unclear D gene. Trimming removed 6 bases at V and 4 bases at J, with 10 bases between. Per germline, CDR1 MDHEN and CDR2 SYDVKM. This CDR3 contains 13 residues. CDR3 sequence (DNA): TGTGCCAGCAGGAGACACAGAAATCAGCCCCAGCATTTT. Translation gives CASRRHRNQPQHF.

This clonotype was observed a handful of times. The V gene is TRBV7-8, the J gene TRBJ2-1; D uncertain. The end of the DNA aligns better with TRBJ2-7, so the J call may be wrong. The germline V gene has CDR1 SGHVS and CDR2 FQNEAQ. CDR3 size: 14 residues. The DNA for the CDR3 is TGTGCCAGCAGCCCACGTGACAATTCCTACGAGCAGTACTTC. Translating gives CASSPRDNSYEQYF.

The chain is built from TRBV7-6 and TRBJ2-2; 13 bases are shared with TRBD2. After removal of 4 bases from V and 10 bases from J, the junction contained 6 bases not matched to a gene. This CDR3 comprises 15 residues. The germline CDR1 and CDR2 sequences are SGHVS and FNYEAQ. Here the CDR3 DNA reads TGTGCCAGCAGCTCCGGGACTAGCGGGAAGGTGGAGCTGTTTTTT. Residues: CASSSGTSGKVELFF.

This clonotype has only one observation. As the CDR3 is not closed by the conserved phenylalanine or tryptophan, this likely results from a read error. It is unclear where the CDR3 begins or ends on the DNA, so no DNA is shown, and the CDR3 is as TCRdb lists it. This sequence joins TRBV7-2 and TRBJ2-6. The CDR3 has 15 amino acids, counting both end residues. The germline V gene encodes CDR1 SGHTA and CDR2 FQGNSA. The CDR3: CASSSLTRNEQYFGN.

The sample holds a few counts of this clonotype. This chain uses TRBV4-1 with TRBJ2-3, with 9 positions matching TRBD1. The CDR3 has 16 amino acids. Trimming took 0 bases from V and 3 from J; bases not matched to a gene: 4. CDR1 MGHRA and CDR2 YSYEKL come from the germline V gene. The CDR3 loop is CASSQEGQGRTDTQYF. CDR3 nucleotides: TGCGCCAGCAGCCAAGAGGGACAGGGACGGACAGATACGCAGTATTTT.